This T cell receptor (beta chain) emerged from a study of radiotherapy plus CTLA-4 blockade in lung cancer. V was trimmed by 3 bases and J by 5 bases, leaving 13 bases between them. The CDR3 loop spans 14 amino acids. Germline V gene data show CDR1 as SGHVS and CDR2 as FQNEAQ. About this clone: The antigen is unknown.

Libraries were prepared by immunoSEQ multiplex PCR; TCRdb keeps only in-frame clonotypes and omits some of them. The sample consists of 65,000 to 85,000 clones, roughly 74% of them appearing once. Study-level points and caveats: Response was reportedly best predicted by early blood T cell clone dynamics, with interferon-beta.

The specimen comprised peripheral blood, sampled from a patient treated with radiotherapy plus ipilimumab. V usage is TRBV7-8 and J usage is TRBJ1-1, with D perhaps matching TRBD1 (6 bases). The TCR originated in a human donor with non-small cell lung cancer whose response to radiotherapy plus ipilimumab could not be evaluated. The CDR3 region is CASSLWGRVTEAFF. The CDR3 bases are TGTGCCAGCAGCTTGTGGGGGCGGGTTACTGAAGCTTTCTTT.